The 10 T cell receptor beta chains below come from one sample, sequenced in a study. Tregs were sorted as CD4+CD25+CD127-/low cells. TCRdb itself ran the 5' RACE reads through MiXCR, one entry per CDR3 protein. Of more than 7,500 distinct CDR3 sequences in the sample, around 36% were seen once. Sequencing was performed on Tregs sorted from blood. These receptors were obtained from a female donor with breast cancer.

This clonotype turned up a few times. This chain uses TRBV30 with TRBJ1-5; 7 bases agree with TRBD1. Trimming cost V 0 bases and J 1 base; bases outside gene matches: 3. This CDR3 is built from 15 residues. Germline CDR1 GTSNPN, CDR2 SVGIG (reference sequence). The chain's CDR3 is CAWSVEGASNQPQHF. The CDR3 DNA follows: TGTGCCTGGAGTGTTGAGGGGGCAAGCAATCAGCCCCAGCATTTT.

This clonotype came up a few times. J is TRBJ1-1 and V is TRBV6-1; TRBD1 might be the D (5 bases). The germline CDR1 and CDR2 sequences are MNHNS and SASEGT. V gave up 6 bases and J gave up 0 bases, with 11 bases separating them. The CDR3 totals 14 residues. The CDR3, as DNA: TGTGCCAGCAGGAGGGGAGATATGAACACTGAAGCTTTCTTT. It codes for CASRRGDMNTEAFF.

As to this clonotype: Germline and junction disagree at one end, which may indicate a read error. The CDR3 DNA is TGCGCCAGCAGCCGGAACCGACGAGGGGCTATGAAAACTGAAGCTTTCTTT. Translation gives CASSRNRRGAMKTEAFF. V gene TRBV4-1 combines with J gene TRBJ1-1; D is perhaps TRBD1 (5 bases). CDR3 length: 17 residues. Germline V gene sequence: CDR1 MGHRA, CDR2 YSYEKL.

Relative to its sample, this clonotype is medium-sized. This chain joins TRBV10-3 and TRBJ2-1; no definite D call. Germline V gene sequence: CDR1 ENHRY, CDR2 SYGVKD. Trimming pared 4 bases from V and 7 bases from J, leaving 5 bases between. The CDR3 spans 11 residues. The CDR3 DNA reads TGTGCCATCAGTGTGGGAAATGAGCAGTTCTTC. Its translation: CAISVGNEQFF.

The chain employs TRBV5-1 and TRBJ1-5; D might be TRBD1 (5 bases). With 0 bases removed from V and 1 base from J, the gap between germline ends came to 11 bases. Germline CDR1 is SGHRS and CDR2 is YFSETQ. The CDR3 contains 16 residues. CDR3 amino acids: CASSLAGGGSNQPQHF. CDR3 sequence (DNA): TGCGCCAGCAGCTTGGCCGGGGGAGGAAGCAATCAGCCCCAGCATTTT.

Only one count was recorded for this clonotype. The chain links TRBV20-1 to TRBJ2-2; tentatively, D is TRBD1 (6 bases). From germline, CDR1 is DFQATT and CDR2 SNEGSKA (reference sequence). The CDR3 covers 13 residues. In DNA form, the CDR3 reads TGCAGGCCCCGGGACACGAACACCGGGGAGCTGTTTTTT. This encodes CRPRDTNTGELFF.

In its sample, this clonotype ranks as medium-sized (0.01 to 0.1%). The chain recombines TRBV7-6 with TRBJ1-1, with 8 bases aligning to TRBD1. Germline values: CDR1 SGHVS, CDR2 FNYEAQ. This CDR3 spans 14 amino acids. V dropped 5 bases and J dropped 5; count of bases not matched to a gene: 7. In DNA form, the CDR3 reads TGTGCCAGCAGCCCCGGGACAGGTCGGACTGAAGCTTTCTTT. Residues: CASSPGTGRTEAFF.

This clonotype was observed a few times. The chain links TRBV7-6 to TRBJ2-1; 9 positions match TRBD2. Trimming at V came to 4 bases and at J to 7 bases, leaving 2 bases not matched to a gene. From germline, CDR1 is SGHVS and CDR2 FNYEAQ. The CDR3 contains 13 residues. The CDR3 sequence: CASSSRGGNEQFF. The CDR3 region has the DNA TGTGCCAGCAGCTCGCGGGGGGGGAATGAGCAGTTCTTC.

Sample share makes this clonotype medium-sized. The chain couples TRBV7-6 to TRBJ2-7; the D gene is possibly TRBD1 (6 bases). Germline V CDR1 and CDR2: SGHVS, FNYEAQ. The V end lost 8 bases, the J end lost 7 bases, and 15 bases lay between the germline ends. The CDR3 totals 12 residues. DNA for the CDR3: TGTGCCAGCGGACAGCGGATCCAAGAGCAGTACTTC. Its protein product is CASGQRIQEQYF.

As for this clonotype: A much larger clone differs by one base, so this may be a read error. The CDR3 nucleotides are TGCAGTGCTAGCGTGGCTAGCGGGATCACGGGGACCCAGTACTTC. Encoded protein: CSASVASGITGTQYF. The chain employs TRBV20-1 and TRBJ2-5, with TRBD2 matching over 9 bases. CDR1 and CDR2 (germline): DFQATT, SNEGSKA (reference sequence). The CDR3 consists of 15 residues. With 3 bases clipped from V and 7 bases from J, the junction kept 12 bases outside the gene matches.